These 3 T cell receptor beta chains were all obtained from the same sample, sequenced in a study of T cell repertoires in cytomegalovirus infection. Which antigens these TCRs recognize remains unknown. TCRdb fed the reads into MiXCR, producing one record per CDR3 protein. The table records more than 250,000 distinct CDR3 sequences, 20% to 30% of them present only once. The specimen comprised cultured PBMCs, sampled from culture after CMV antigen stimulation. Source of these receptors: a human donor in good health (CMV status not recorded). Some clones in this sample may be carry-over from other donors' samples.

This clonotype was seen only once. This clone may be a read error of a much larger clone one base away. The V gene is TRBV19, the J gene TRBJ1-2, with unresolved D. The CDR3 sequence is 13 residues long. The germline gives CDR1 LNHDA, CDR2 SQIVND (reference sequence). The CDR3 DNA reads as TGTGCCAGTAGTATAGGGTTCAACTATCGCTACACCTTC. Residues: CASSIGFNYRYTF.

This clonotype showed up just a few times. The V gene is TRBV7-8, the J gene TRBJ2-1, with D perhaps matching TRBD1 (6 bases). Germline V gene data show CDR1 as SGHVS and CDR2 as FQNEAQ. The CDR3 has 16 residues. V was shortened by 4 bases and J by 0 bases, with 13 bases between the two germline ends. CDR3 protein: CASSYTDRISYNEQFF. The CDR3 region has the DNA TGTGCCAGCAGCTATACAGACAGGATCTCCTACAATGAGCAGTTCTTC.

This CDR3 reads CASSAYSGRSPTDTQYF. DNA of the CDR3: TGTGCCAGCAGCGCCTATAGCGGGAGGTCCCCCACAGATACGCAGTATTTT. J is TRBJ2-3 and V is TRBV7-2, with 10 bases lining up with TRBD2. The CDR3 is 17 residues long. V was pared by 5 bases and J by 2 bases, with 10 bases of the junction left unmatched. The germline gives CDR1 SGHTA, CDR2 FQGNSA.